This T cell receptor (beta chain) was identified during a study of cytomegalovirus exposure and HLA in healthy donors. TCRdb's copy holds only in-frame clones and misses some; the assay was immunoSEQ multiplex PCR. The profile covers 68,000 or so clones, with 89% appearing a single time and about 1.2% taken by the ten largest. Germline V gives CDR1 MNHNS, CDR2 SASEGT. This CDR3 has 17 residues. Trimming removed 4 bases from V and 0 bases from J, with 16 bases in between. This chain connects TRBV6-1 to TRBJ1-5, with D possibly TRBD1 on 6 matching bases. Sequences were obtained from PBMCs. The source is a woman aged 18 to 35 in good health and CMV-seronegative. DNA for the CDR3: TGTGCCAGCAGTGCTTTGGCAGGGGCATATAGCAATCAGCCCCAGCATTTT. It translates to CASSALAGAYSNQPQHF.